The rows below give T cell receptor beta chains drawn from one sample of a study of CXCR3-negative and CXCR3-positive naive CD8 T cells. TCRdb reprocessed the 5' RACE reads; each CDR3 protein has one entry and no DNA is given. With around 160,000 distinct CDR3 sequences in the sample, the ten largest clones hold approximately 0.28%. Sequenced input: naive CXCR3+ CD8+ T cells from blood. All receptors derive from a human donor in good health. Some clones in this sample may be carry-over from other donors' samples. CDR3s include the opening cysteine and the closing phenylalanine or tryptophan.

j_gene | v_gene | CDR3aa
TRBJ1-2 | TRBV30 | CAWSDLGYGYTF
TRBJ2-1 | TRBV9 | CASSVSQGALSGNEQFF
TRBJ2-7 | TRBV28 | CASSLYPSDSYEQYF
TRBJ2-1 | TRBV5-6 | CASSLGEGRGFF
TRBJ2-3 | TRBV10-3 | CAIRDAKSGARDTQYF
TRBJ2-7 | TRBV18 | CASSLPGTGFLDEQYF
TRBJ2-2 | TRBV29-1 | CSAQRGEGTGELFF
TRBJ2-7 | TRBV5-5 | CASSLGGAYVSYEQYF
TRBJ2-5 | TRBV14 | CASSASGGRRLQETQYF
TRBJ2-7 | TRBV7-9 | CASSLDLTPYEQYF
TRBJ2-7 | TRBV7-6 | CASSLFQGNEQYF
TRBJ2-2 | TRBV5-6 | CASSLGLAGGLTGELFF
TRBJ2-1 | TRBV19 | CASTLIGFNEQFF
TRBJ2-2 | TRBV4-3 | CASSHSFLASGGTLTGELFF
TRBJ2-3 | TRBV6-5 | CASSYSEGPTESLSTDTQYF
TRBJ1-1 | TRBV5-4 | CASSYTGGKTEAFF
TRBJ1-1 | TRBV7-9 | CASSLALGRTEAFF
TRBJ1-2 | TRBV7-6 | CASSLTGGALDYGYTF
TRBJ2-1 | TRBV7-8 | CASSRGSSGVNEQFF
TRBJ2-7 | TRBV19 | CASSKTSGIYEQYF
TRBJ2-7 | TRBV29-1 | CSVEQGGSYEQYF
TRBJ2-1 | TRBV7-9 | CASSLGAAEQFF
TRBJ2-7 | TRBV12-3/TRBV12-4 | CASSLNQPGGSSYEQYF
TRBJ1-1 | TRBV4-1 | CASSQEGQINTEAFF
TRBJ1-5 | TRBV5-7 | CASSLTESLQPQHF
TRBJ1-1 | TRBV7-6 | CASSSRAAGARTEAFF
TRBJ2-7 | TRBV9 | CASTPHPTAGSYEQYF
TRBJ2-2 | TRBV28 | CASSLMGGARVTGELFF
TRBJ1-1 | TRBV29-1 | CSANDREVEAFF
TRBJ1-2 | TRBV29-1 | CSVEVPNYGYTF
TRBJ1-5 | TRBV28 | CASRYKTGVTPQHF
TRBJ1-6 | TRBV28 | CASSSGRTILNSPLHF
TRBJ2-4 | TRBV7-8 | CASSLRGYSGRGEGNIQYF
TRBJ2-7 | TRBV12-3/TRBV12-4 | CASSSPENYEQYF
TRBJ2-7 | TRBV2 | CASRDGQGAMEQYF
TRBJ1-1 | TRBV11-1 | CASSLNSYGMNTEAFF
TRBJ2-3 | TRBV2 | CASSDDGADTQYF
TRBJ1-2 | TRBV7-9 | CASSGTTGVPGYTF
TRBJ2-5 | TRBV29-1 | CSVEDIQETQYF
TRBJ1-1 | TRBV5-1 | CASRPWAGLNTEAFF
TRBJ2-7 | TRBV29-1 | CSATGGAYEQYF